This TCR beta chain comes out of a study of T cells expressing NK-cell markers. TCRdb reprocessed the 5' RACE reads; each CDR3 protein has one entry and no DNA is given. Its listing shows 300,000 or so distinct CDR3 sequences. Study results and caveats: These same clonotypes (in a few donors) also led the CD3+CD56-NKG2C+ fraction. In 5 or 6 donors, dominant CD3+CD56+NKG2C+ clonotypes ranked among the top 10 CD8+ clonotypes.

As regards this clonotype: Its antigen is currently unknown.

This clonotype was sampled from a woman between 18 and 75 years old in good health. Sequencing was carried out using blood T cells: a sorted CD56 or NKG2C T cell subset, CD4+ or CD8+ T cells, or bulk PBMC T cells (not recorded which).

This CDR3 is CASSQASEAFF. The chain has TRBV3-1 and TRBJ1-1. The CDR3 sequence is 11 residues long. Germline V lookup: CDR1 LGHDT, CDR2 YNNKEL (reference sequence). Supplemented by reference TRBV3-1 and TRBJ1-1, the full variable domain reads DTAVSQTPKYLVTQMGNDKSIKCEQNLGHDTMYWYKQDSKKFLKIMFSYNNKELIINETVPNRFSPKSPDKAHLNLHINSLELGDSAVYFCASSQASEAFFGQGTRLTVV.